This TCR beta chain comes out of a study of human CD8 memory T cell subsets. Points from the study as a whole: There was only minimal overlap between the repertoires of stem-like memory and precursor exhausted T cells. Only one chain type (the T cell receptor beta chain) was sequenced in this study.

By negative magnetic separation, total CD8+ T cells were enriched. On this clonotype itself: Its antigen is not identified.

The CDR3 spans 12 residues. CDR1 is LNHDA and CDR2 is SQIVND in the germline V gene (reference sequence). The TCR beta sequencing libraries came from UMI-labeled 5' RACE. After re-calling the 5' RACE reads, TCRdb lists one entry per CDR3 protein, DNA absent. This sample's clone table lists several thousand distinct CDR3 sequences. The sequenced sample was CD8+ T cells from PBMCs. This TCR came from a human donor in good health. The V call is TRBV19, the J call TRBJ1-4. The CDR3 loop reads CASSMGREKLFF.